A single sample gave rise to the 5 T cell receptor beta chains below, sequenced in a study of cytomegalovirus exposure and HLA in healthy donors. The PCR made use of 60 Vbeta and 13 Jbeta primers. Measured with immunoSEQ multiplex PCR; TCRdb has only the in-frame clones, and not every one. Among 95,000 to 150,000 clones, 60% to 75% were seen once, and the ten largest hold roughly 4.1%. The sample taken for sequencing was PBMCs. These receptors all come from a woman aged 45-65 years in good health and CMV-seropositive.

The rearrangement joins TRBV6-1 to TRBJ2-1, with no clear D. With 7 bases removed from V and 6 bases from J, the gap between germline ends came to 10 bases. The CDR3 has 12 amino acids. Germline-derived CDR1 and CDR2 are MNHNS and SASEGT. CDR3 sequence reads: CASTTVINEQFF. CDR3 in DNA: TGTGCCAGCACTACAGTCATCAATGAGCAGTTCTTC.

This chain uses TRBV4-1 with TRBJ1-2; D unresolved. V was clipped by 2 bases and J by 4 bases, with 17 bases between them. Per the germline V gene, CDR1 is MGHRA and CDR2 is YSYEKL. The CDR3 totals 16 residues. CDR3 protein: CASSQPTTDRGYGYTF. The CDR3 DNA reads TGCGCCAGCAGCCAACCAACCACAGATCGGGGCTATGGCTACACCTTC.

The CDR3 DNA follows: TGCGCCAGCAGACTAGCGGGCCGAGCCTACGAGCAGTACTTC. The encoded protein is CASRLAGRAYEQYF. The chain has TRBV10-2 and TRBJ2-7; 9 bases line up with TRBD2. Germline loops: CDR1 WSHSY, CDR2 SAAADI. CDR3 length equals 14 residues. V shed 6 bases, J shed 2 bases, and the junction held 5 bases outside the gene matches.

The J gene is TRBJ2-7, the V gene TRBV5-1; D possibly corresponds to TRBD2 (5 bases). Trimming removed 4 bases from V and 5 bases from J, with 16 bases in between. Germline CDR1 reads SGHRS; CDR2 reads YFSETQ. This CDR3 has 14 amino acids. The CDR3: CASSNRERVNEQYF. In nucleotides, the CDR3 is TGCGCCAGCAGCAACCGGGAACGGGTGAACGAGCAGTACTTC. The variable domain in full, completed from reference TRBV5-1 and TRBJ2-7, reads KAGVTQTPRYLIKTRGQQVTLSCSPISGHRSVSWYQQTPGQGLQFLFEYFSETQRNKGNFPGRFSGRQFSNSRSEMNVSTLELGDSALYLCASSNRERVNEQYFGPGTRLTVT.

The rearrangement links TRBV28 to TRBJ1-5, with TRBD1 as a possible D gene (6 bases). Germline CDR1 MDHEN, CDR2 SYDVKM. There are 14 residues in the CDR3. Trimming stripped 4 bases from V and 1 base from J, with 8 bases between. CDR3 amino acids: CASSYGQSNQPQHF. The CDR3 DNA follows: TGTGCCAGCAGTTATGGACAGAGCAATCAGCCCCAGCATTTT.